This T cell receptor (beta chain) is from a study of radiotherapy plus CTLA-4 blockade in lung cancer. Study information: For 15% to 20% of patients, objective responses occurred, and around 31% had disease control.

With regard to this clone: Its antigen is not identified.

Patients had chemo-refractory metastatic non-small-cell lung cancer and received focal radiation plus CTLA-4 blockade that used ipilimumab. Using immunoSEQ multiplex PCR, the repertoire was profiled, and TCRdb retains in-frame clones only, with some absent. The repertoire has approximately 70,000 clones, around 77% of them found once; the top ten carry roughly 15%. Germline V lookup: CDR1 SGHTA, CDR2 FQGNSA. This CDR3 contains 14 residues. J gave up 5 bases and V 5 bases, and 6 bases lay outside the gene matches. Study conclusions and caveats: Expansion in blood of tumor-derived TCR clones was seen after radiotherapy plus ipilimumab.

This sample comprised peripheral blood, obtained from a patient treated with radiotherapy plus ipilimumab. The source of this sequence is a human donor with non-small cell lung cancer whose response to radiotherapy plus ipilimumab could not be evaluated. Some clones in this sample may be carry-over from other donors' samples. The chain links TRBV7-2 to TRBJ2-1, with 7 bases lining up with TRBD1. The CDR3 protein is CASSIRTGHNEQFF. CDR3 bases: TGTGCCAGCAGCATTCGGACAGGTCACAATGAGCAGTTCTTC.